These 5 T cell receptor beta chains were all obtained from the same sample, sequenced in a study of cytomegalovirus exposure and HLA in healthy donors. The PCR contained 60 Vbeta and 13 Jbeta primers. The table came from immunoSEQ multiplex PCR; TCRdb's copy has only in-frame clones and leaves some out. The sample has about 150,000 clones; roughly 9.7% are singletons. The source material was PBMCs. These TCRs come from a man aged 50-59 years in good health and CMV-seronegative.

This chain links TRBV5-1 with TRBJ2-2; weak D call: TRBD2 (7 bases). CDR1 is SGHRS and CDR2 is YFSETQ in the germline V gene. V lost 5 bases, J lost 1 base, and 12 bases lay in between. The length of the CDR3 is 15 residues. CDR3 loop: CASRGGAGNTGELFF. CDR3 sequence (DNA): TGCGCCAGCAGAGGGGGGGCAGGGAACACCGGGGAGCTGTTTTTT.

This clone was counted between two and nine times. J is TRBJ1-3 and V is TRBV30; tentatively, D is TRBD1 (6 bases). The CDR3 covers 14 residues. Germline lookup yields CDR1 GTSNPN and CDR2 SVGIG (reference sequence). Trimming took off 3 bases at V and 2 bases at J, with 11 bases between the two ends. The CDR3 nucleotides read TGTGCCTGGAGCGGGGGGCAGCCTGGAAACACCATATATTTT. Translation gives CAWSGGQPGNTIYF.

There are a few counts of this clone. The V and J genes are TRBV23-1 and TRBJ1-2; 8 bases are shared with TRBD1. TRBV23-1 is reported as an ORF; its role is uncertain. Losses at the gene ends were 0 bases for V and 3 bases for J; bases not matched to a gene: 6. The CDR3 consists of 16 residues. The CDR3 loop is CASSQSRDRRDYGYTF. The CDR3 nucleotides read TGCGCCAGCAGTCAATCTAGGGACAGGCGCGACTATGGCTACACCTTC.

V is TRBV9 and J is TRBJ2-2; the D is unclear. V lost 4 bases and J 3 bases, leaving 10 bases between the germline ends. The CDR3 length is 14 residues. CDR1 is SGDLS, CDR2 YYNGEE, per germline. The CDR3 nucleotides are TGTGCCAGCAGCCCGCTTCGGGACACCGGGGAGCTGTTTTTT. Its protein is CASSPLRDTGELFF.

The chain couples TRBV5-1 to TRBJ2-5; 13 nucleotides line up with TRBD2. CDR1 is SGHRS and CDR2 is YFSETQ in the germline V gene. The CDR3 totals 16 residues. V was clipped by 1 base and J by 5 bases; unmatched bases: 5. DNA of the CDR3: TGCGCCAGCAGCTTGCGGACTAGCGGGAGAGGTGAGACCCAGTACTTC. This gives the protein CASSLRTSGRGETQYF.